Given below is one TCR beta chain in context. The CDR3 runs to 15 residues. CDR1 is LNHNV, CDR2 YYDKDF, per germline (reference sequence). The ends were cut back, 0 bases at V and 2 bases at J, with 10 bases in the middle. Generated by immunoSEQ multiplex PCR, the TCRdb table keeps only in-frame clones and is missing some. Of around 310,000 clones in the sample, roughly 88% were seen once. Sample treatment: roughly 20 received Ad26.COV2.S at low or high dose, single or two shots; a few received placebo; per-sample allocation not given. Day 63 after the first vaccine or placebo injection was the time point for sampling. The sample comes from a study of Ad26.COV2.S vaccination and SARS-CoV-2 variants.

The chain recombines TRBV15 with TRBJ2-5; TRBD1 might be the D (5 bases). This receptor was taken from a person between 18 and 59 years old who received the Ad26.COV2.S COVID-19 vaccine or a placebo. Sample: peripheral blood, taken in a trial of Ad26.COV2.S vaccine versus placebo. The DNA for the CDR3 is TGTGCCACCAGCAGAGATGTGACAGAACAAGAGACCCAGTACTTC. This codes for CATSRDVTEQETQYF.